This T cell receptor beta chain was captured by sequencing in a study of T-cell reconstitution after alpha-beta-depleted transplantation in children. Losses at the gene ends were 5 bases for V and 9 bases for J; bases not matched to a gene: 6. Germline CDR1 reads LNHDA; CDR2 reads SQIVND (reference sequence). The CDR3 extends over 14 amino acids. Unique molecular identifiers were incorporated into the prepared TCRbeta library. TCRdb re-called the PCR reads through MiXCR, storing one row per CDR3 protein. There are some 600,000 distinct CDR3 sequences in the sample; 10% to 15% occur only once, and roughly 2.3% lies in the top ten. With respect to this clonotype: Its antigen is unidentified.

Findings and caveats of the study: At around two months after transplant, the alpha-beta T cells were reportedly derived from several hundred expanded clones that came from non-depleted graft cells. The study traced high day-60 TCRbeta diversity in some patients to surviving recipient T cells and thymic progenitors. T-cell numbers and diversity one year post-transplant derived largely from freshly generated T cells.

Sequenced material: PBMCs, mostly from graft donor cells, taken 360 days after TCRalphabeta/CD19-depleted stem cell transplant. The source is a male patient younger than 18 who had a stem cell transplant for acute myeloid leukemia, so the T cells may come from the graft donor. This chain connects TRBV19 to TRBJ2-1, with 11 bases that match TRBD2. The CDR3 DNA reads TGTGCCAGTAGTTCGGTACTAGCGGGAGTTGAGCAGTTCTTC. Translated: CASSSVLAGVEQFF.